The present entry profiles one T cell receptor beta chain with its context. Antigen unknown. The record originates from a study of shared clonotypes between healthy human individuals. Study findings and constraints: Relative to memory subsets, naive subsets generally showed larger estimated richness. Expectations were that clonotype sharing among donors would be affected by sequencing depth.

V dropped 2 bases and J dropped 2 bases, with 12 bases sitting between them. The CDR3 covers 15 residues. Germline V CDR1 and CDR2: MDHEN, SYDVKM. This table comes from immunoSEQ multiplex PCR, and its TCRdb copy is limited to in-frame clones, with some not included. The sample shows approximately 2,300,000 clones, approximately 90% of them seen only once. All of the donors resided in Nashville, Tennessee, and each was a Caucasian adult. This chain connects TRBV28 to TRBJ2-5; D not resolved. The clonotype originates from a man between 18 and 29 years old in good health. Some clones in this sample may be carry-over from other donors' samples. Material: naive CD4+ T cells from PBMCs. The subset denotes: CD45RA+ positively selected. The CDR3 sequence: CASSLVLTNQETQYF. For the CDR3, the DNA is TGTGCCAGCAGTTTAGTATTGACAAATCAAGAGACCCAGTACTTC.